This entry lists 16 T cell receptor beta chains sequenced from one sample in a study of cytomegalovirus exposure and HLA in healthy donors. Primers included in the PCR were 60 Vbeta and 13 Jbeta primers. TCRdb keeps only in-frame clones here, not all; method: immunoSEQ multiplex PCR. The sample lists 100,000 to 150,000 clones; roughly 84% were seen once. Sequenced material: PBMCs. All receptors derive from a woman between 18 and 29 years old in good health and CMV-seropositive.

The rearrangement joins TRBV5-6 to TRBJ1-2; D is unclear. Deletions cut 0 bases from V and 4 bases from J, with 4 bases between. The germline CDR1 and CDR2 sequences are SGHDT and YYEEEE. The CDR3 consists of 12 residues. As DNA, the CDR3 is TGTGCCAGCAGCTTGGCAGTCTATGGCTACACCTTC. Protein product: CASSLAVYGYTF.

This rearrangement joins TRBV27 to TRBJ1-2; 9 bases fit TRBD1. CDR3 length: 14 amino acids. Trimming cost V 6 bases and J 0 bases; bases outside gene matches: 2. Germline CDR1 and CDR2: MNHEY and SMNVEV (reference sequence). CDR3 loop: CASRRTGANYGYTF. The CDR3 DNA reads TGTGCCAGCAGGAGGACAGGGGCTAACTATGGCTACACCTTC.

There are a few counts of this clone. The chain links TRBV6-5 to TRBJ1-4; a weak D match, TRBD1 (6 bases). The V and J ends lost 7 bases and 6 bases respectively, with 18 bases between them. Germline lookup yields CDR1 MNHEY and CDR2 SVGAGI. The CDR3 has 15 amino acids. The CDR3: CASTPGQGPYEKLFF. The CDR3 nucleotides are TGTGCCAGCACCCCGGGTCAGGGGCCTTATGAAAAACTGTTTTTT.

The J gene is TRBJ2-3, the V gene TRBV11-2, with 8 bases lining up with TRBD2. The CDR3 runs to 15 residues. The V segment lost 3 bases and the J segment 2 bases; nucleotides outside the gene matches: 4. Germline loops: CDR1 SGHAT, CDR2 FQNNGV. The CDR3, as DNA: TGTGCCAGCAGCTTCGGGGGGGCCGACACAGATACGCAGTATTTT. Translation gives CASSFGGADTDTQYF.

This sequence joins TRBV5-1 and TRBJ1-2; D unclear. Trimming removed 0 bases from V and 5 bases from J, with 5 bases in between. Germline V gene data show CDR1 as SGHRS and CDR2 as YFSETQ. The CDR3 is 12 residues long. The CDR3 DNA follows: TGCGCCAGCAGCTTGGATCGGTATGGCTACACCTTC. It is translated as CASSLDRYGYTF.

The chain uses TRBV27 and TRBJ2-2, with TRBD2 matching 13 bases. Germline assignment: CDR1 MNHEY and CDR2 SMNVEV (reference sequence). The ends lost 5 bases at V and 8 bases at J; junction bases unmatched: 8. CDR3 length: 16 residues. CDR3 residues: CASSHTSGGAYGELFF. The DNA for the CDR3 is TGTGCCAGCAGTCATACTAGCGGGGGGGCATATGGGGAGCTGTTTTTT.

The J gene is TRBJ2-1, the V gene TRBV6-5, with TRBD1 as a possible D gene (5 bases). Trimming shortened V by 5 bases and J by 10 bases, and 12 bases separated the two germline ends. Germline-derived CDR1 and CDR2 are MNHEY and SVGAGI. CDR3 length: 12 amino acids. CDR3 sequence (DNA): TGTGCCAGCAGTCGGCAGGGCCGGGAGCAGTTCTTC. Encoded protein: CASSRQGREQFF.

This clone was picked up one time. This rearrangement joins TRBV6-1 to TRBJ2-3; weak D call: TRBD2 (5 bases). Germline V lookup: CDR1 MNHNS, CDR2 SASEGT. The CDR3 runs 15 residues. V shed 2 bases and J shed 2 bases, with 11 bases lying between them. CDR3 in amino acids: CASSERGFNTDTQYF. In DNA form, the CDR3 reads TGTGCCAGCAGTGAAAGAGGGTTCAACACAGATACGCAGTATTTT.

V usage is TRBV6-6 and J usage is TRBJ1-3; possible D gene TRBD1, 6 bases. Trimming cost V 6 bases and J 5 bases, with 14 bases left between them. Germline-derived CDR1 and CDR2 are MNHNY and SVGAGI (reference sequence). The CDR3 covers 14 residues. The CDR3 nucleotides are TGTGCCAGCAGCCTTGACAGGTCCCGAAACACCATATATTTT. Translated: CASSLDRSRNTIYF.

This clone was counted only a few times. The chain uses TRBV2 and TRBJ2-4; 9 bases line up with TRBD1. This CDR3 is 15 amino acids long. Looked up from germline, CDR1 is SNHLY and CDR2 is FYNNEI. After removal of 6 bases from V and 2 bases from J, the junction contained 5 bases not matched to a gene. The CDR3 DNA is TGTGCCAGCAGAGACAGGGGGTCGACCAAAAACATTCAGTACTTC. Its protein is CASRDRGSTKNIQYF. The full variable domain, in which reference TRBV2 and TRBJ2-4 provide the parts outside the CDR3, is EPEVTQTPSHQVTQMGQEVILRCVPISNHLYFYWYRQILGQKVEFLVSFYNNEISEKSEIFDDQFSVERPDGSNFTLKIRSTKLEDSAMYFCASRDRGSTKNIQYFGAGTRLSVL.

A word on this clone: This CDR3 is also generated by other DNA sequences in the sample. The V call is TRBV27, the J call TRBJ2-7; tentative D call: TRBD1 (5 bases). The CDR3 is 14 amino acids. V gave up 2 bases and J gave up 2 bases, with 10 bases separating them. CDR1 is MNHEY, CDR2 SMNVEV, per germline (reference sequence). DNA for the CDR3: TGTGCCAGCAGTTTAGCTCAGGGTCCCTACGAGCAGTACTTC. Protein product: CASSLAQGPYEQYF.

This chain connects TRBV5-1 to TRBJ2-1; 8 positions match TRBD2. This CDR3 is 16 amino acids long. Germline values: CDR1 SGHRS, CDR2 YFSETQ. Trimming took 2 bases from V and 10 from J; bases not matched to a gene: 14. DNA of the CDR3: TGCGCCAGCAGCTTTCCGGGAGGGACGAGCGAGGGAGAGCAGTTCTTC. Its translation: CASSFPGGTSEGEQFF.

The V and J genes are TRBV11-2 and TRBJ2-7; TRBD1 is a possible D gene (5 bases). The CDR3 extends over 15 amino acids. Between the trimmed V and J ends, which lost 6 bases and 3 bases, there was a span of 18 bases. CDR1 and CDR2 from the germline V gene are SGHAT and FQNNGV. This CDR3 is CASRSIRTFYYEQYF. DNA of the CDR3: TGTGCCAGCAGATCTATAAGGACATTTTACTACGAGCAGTACTTC. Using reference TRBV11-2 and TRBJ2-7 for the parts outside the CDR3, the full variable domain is EAGVAQSPRYKIIEKRQSVAFWCNPISGHATLYWYQQILGQGPKLLIQFQNNGVVDDSQLPKDRFSAERLKGVDSTLKIQPAKLEDSAVYLCASRSIRTFYYEQYFGPGTRLTVT.

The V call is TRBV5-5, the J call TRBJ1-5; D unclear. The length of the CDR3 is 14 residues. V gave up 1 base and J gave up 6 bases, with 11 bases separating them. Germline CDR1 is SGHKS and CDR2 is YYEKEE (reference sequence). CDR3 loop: CASSLMRVTQPQHF. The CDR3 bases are TGTGCCAGCAGCTTGATGAGGGTAACTCAGCCCCAGCATTTT. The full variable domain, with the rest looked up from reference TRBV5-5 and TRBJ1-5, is DAGVTQSPTHLIKTRGQQVTLRCSPISGHKSVSWYQQVLGQGPQFIFQYYEKEERGRGNFPDRFSARQFPNYSSELNVNALLLGDSALYLCASSLMRVTQPQHFGDGTRLSIL.

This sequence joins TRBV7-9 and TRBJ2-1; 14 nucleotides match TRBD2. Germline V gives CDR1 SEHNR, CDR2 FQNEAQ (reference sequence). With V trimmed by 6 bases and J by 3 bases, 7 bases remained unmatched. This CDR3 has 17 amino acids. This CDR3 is CASRSTSGGAFYNEQFF. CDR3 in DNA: TGTGCCAGCAGGTCGACTAGCGGGGGGGCCTTCTACAATGAGCAGTTCTTC.

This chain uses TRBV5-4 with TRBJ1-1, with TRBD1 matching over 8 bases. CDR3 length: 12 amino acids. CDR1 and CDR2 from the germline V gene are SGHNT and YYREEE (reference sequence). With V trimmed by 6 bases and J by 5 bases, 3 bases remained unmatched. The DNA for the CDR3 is TGTGCCAGCAACAGACAGGGGACTGAAGCTTTCTTT. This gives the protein CASNRQGTEAFF.